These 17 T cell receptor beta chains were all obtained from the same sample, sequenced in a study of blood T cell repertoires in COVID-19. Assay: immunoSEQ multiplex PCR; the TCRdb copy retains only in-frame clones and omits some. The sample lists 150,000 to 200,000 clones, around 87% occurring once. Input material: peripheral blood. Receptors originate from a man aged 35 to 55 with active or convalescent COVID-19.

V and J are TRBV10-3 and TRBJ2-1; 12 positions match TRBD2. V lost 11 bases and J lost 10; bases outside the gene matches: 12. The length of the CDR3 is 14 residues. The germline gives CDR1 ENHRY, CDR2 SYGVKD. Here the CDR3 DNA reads TGTGCCTCTGCACTAGCGGGGGGAACCGGAGAGCAGTTCTTC. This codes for CASALAGGTGEQFF.

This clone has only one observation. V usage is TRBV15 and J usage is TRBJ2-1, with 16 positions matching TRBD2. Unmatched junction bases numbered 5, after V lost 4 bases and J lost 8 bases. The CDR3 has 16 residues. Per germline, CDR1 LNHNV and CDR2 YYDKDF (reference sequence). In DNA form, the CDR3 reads TGTGCCACCAGCATGGGGACTAGCGGGGGGGCGGATGAGCAGTTCTTC. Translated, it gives CATSMGTSGGADEQFF.

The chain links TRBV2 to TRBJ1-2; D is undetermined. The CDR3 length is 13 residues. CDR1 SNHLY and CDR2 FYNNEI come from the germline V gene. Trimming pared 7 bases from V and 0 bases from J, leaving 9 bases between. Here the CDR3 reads CASTGGTNYGYTF. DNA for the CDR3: TGTGCCAGCACAGGAGGGACTAACTATGGCTACACCTTC. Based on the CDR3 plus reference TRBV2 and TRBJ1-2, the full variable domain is EPEVTQTPSHQVTQMGQEVILRCVPISNHLYFYWYRQILGQKVEFLVSFYNNEISEKSEIFDDQFSVERPDGSNFTLKIRSTKLEDSAMYFCASTGGTNYGYTFGSGTRLTVV.

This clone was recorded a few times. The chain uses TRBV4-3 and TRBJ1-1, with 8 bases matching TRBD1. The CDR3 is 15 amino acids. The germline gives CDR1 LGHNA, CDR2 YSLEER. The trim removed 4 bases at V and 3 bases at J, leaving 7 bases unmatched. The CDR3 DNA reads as TGCGCCAGCAGCCGCAGGACAGGGACTGACACTGAAGCTTTCTTT. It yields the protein CASSRRTGTDTEAFF.

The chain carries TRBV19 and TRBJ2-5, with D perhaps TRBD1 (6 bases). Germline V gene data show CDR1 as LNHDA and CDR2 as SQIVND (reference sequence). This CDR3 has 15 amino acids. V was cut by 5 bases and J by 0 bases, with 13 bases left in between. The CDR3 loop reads CASSPGTSYQETQYF. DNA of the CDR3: TGTGCCAGTAGTCCCGGGACATCGTACCAAGAGACCCAGTACTTC.

The CDR3 nucleotides read TGTGCCAGCAGCTCCACCTCCGGGACTTCTTTCAATGAGCAGTTCTTC. Translation gives CASSSTSGTSFNEQFF. The chain combines TRBV7-2 with TRBJ2-1; TRBD2 is a possible D gene (6 bases). Between the trimmed V and J ends, which lost 4 bases and 6 bases, there was a span of 19 bases. The germline V gene encodes CDR1 SGHTA and CDR2 FQGNSA. CDR3 length equals 16 residues.

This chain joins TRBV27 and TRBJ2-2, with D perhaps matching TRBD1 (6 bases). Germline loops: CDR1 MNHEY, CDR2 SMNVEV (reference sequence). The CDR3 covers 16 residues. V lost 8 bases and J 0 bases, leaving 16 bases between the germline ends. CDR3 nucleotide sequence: TGTGCCAGCCGGCTGGCAGGGGCCGCGAACACCGGGGAGCTGTTTTTT. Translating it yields CASRLAGAANTGELFF.

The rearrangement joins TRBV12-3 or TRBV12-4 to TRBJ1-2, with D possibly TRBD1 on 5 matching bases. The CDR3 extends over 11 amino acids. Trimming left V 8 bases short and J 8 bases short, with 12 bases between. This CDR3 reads CASGRGEGYTF. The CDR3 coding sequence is TGTGCCAGCGGAAGGGGCGAGGGCTACACCTTC.

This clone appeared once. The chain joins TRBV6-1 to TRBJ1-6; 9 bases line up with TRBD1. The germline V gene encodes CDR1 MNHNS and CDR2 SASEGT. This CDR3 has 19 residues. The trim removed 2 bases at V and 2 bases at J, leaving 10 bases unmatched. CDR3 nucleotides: TGTGCCAGCAGTGAATTGGGTCCCGGGACAGGGACCTATAATTCACCCCTCCACTTT. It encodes CASSELGPGTGTYNSPLHF.

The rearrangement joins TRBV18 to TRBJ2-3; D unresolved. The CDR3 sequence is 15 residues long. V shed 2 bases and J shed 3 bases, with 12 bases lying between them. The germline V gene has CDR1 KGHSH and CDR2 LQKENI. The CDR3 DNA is TGTGCCAGCTCACCAAACGCCGCGGCTACAGATACGCAGTATTTT. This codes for CASSPNAAATDTQYF.

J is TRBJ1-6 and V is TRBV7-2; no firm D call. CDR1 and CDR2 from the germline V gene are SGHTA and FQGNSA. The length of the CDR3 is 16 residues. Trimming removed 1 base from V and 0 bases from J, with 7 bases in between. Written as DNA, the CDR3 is TGTGCCAGCAGCTTAGTGAGAAGCTCCTATAATTCACCCCTCCACTTT. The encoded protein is CASSLVRSSYNSPLHF. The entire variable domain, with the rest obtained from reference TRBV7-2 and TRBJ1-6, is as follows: GAGVSQSPSNKVTEKGKDVELRCDPISGHTALYWYRQSLGQGLEFLIYFQGNSAPDKSGLPSDRFSAERTGGSVSTLTIQRTQQEDSAVYLCASSLVRSSYNSPLHFGNGTRLTVT.

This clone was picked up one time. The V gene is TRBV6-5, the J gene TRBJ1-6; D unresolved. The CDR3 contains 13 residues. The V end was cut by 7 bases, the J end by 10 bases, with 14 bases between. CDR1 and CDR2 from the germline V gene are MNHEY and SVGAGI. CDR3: CASTRGRNSPLHF. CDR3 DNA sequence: TGTGCCAGCACCCGGGGAAGGAACTCACCCCTCCACTTT.

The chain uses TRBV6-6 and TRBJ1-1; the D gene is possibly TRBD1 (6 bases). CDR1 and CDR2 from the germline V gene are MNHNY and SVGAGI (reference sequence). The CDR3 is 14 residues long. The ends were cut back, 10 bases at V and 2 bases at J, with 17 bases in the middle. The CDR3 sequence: CATKMTGTNTEAFF. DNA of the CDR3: TGTGCCACCAAAATGACAGGAACCAACACTGAAGCTTTCTTT.

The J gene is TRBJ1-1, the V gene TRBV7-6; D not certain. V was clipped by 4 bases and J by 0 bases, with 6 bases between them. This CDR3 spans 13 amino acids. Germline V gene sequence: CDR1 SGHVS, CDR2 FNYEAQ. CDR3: CASSSRVNTEAFF. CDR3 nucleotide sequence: TGTGCCAGCAGCTCCCGGGTGAACACTGAAGCTTTCTTT. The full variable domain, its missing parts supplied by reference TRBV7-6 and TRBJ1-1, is GAGVSQSPRYKVTKRGQDVALRCDPISGHVSLYWYRQALGQGPEFLTYFNYEAQQDKSGLPNDRFSAERPEGSISTLTIQRTEQRDSAMYRCASSSRVNTEAFFGQGTRLTVV.

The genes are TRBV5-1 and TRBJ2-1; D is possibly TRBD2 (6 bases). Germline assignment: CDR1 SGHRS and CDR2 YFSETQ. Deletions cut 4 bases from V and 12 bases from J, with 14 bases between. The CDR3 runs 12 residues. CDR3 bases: TGCGCCAGCAGCAGGGACTTAGGAGGGCAGTTCTTC. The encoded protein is CASSRDLGGQFF. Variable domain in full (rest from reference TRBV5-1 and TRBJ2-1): KAGVTQTPRYLIKTRGQQVTLSCSPISGHRSVSWYQQTPGQGLQFLFEYFSETQRNKGNFPGRFSGRQFSNSRSEMNVSTLELGDSALYLCASSRDLGGQFFGPGTRLTVL.

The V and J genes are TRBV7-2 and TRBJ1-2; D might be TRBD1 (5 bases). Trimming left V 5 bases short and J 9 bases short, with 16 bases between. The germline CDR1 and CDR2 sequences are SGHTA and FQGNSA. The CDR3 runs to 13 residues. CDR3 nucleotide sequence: TGTGCCAGCAGCCCCGACCCTAGGGGTAGCTACACCTTC. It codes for CASSPDPRGSYTF.

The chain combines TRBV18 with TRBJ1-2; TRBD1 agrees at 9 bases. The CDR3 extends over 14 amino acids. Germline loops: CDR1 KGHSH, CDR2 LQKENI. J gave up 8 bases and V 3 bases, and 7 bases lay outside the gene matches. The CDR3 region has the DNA TGTGCCAGCTCACCGGGACAGGGATCGGGGGGCTACACCTTC. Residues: CASSPGQGSGGYTF.